A single sample is the source of the 27 T cell receptor beta chains below, sequenced in a study of blood T cells in healthy people across ages. A J-beta primer mix and a sample-barcoded 5' primer were used in a second PCR of about 7 to 12 cycles. TCRdb reprocessed the 5' RACE reads via MiXCR and lists one record per CDR3 protein. Of 1.5 million to 2 million distinct CDR3 sequences detected, approximately 28% appear once; the ten largest clones hold about 8%. The sample comprised blood. These receptors all come from a woman aged 30 to 39 in good health.

The gene calls are TRBV4-1 and TRBJ2-3; 12 nucleotides line up with TRBD1. Losses at the gene ends were 4 bases for V and 5 bases for J; bases not matched to a gene: 10. This CDR3 comprises 17 residues. The germline gives CDR1 MGHRA, CDR2 YSYEKL. The CDR3, as DNA: TGCGCCAGCAGCCCCCAGGCGGGACAGGGGGCCGTAGATACGCAGTATTTT. Amino acid sequence: CASSPQAGQGAVDTQYF.

This clonotype was observed a few times. One end of the junction fails to match germline, which may point to a read error. This chain uses TRBV5-6 with TRBJ2-5, with 7 nucleotides matching TRBD2. The germline gives CDR1 SGHDT, CDR2 YYEEEE. The CDR3 has 12 amino acids. DNA for the CDR3: TGTGCCAGCAGCTTGGGGCGGGAGAACCAGTACTTC. It yields the protein CASSLGRENQYF.

This chain uses TRBV11-2 with TRBJ2-2; D is undetermined. Germline CDR1 and CDR2: SGHAT and FQNNGV. This CDR3 spans 14 amino acids. The V gene lost 5 bases and the J gene lost 8 bases, with 15 bases spanning the gap. This CDR3 reads CASSINSRSGELFF. CDR3 nucleotide sequence: TGTGCCAGCAGCATCAACTCCAGGTCAGGGGAGCTGTTTTTT.

The rearrangement joins TRBV20-1 to TRBJ1-2; D perhaps matches TRBD1 (5 bases). The germline V gene has CDR1 DFQATT and CDR2 SNEGSKA (reference sequence). The CDR3 has 15 amino acids. Trimming took 8 bases from V and 4 from J, leaving 23 bases between them. CDR3 amino acids: CSTKKTALEFYGYTF. For the CDR3, the DNA is TGCAGTACTAAAAAGACAGCTCTCGAATTCTATGGCTACACCTTC.

In its sample, this clonotype was seen many times. The V call is TRBV6-2 or TRBV6-3, the J call TRBJ2-7; tentatively, D is TRBD2 (7 bases). The germline CDR1 and CDR2 sequences are MNHEY and SVGEGT. The CDR3 has 17 residues. Trimming cost V 7 bases and J 2 bases, with 24 bases left between them. CDR3 DNA sequence: TGTGCCAGCACCTCAGGGGTAGTGGCGGGAGTCACCTACGAGCAGTACTTC. It translates to CASTSGVVAGVTYEQYF.

Points on this clonotype: The final CDR3 position lacks the conserved phenylalanine or tryptophan, pointing to a likely read error. This chain joins TRBV18 and TRBJ2-5; D is undetermined. Trimming took off 2 bases at V and 3 bases at J, with 1 base between the two ends. The CDR3 is 11 residues long. Germline CDR1 and CDR2: KGHSH and LQKENI. The CDR3 region is CASSPEETQYV. CDR3 in DNA: TGTGCCAGCTCACCAGAAGAGACCCAGTACGTC.

This clonotype came up a few times. V is TRBV6-2 or TRBV6-3 and J is TRBJ2-3; 9 nucleotides align to TRBD1. V lost 7 bases, J lost 6 bases, and 8 bases stayed unmatched. The germline gives CDR1 MNHEY, CDR2 SVGEGT. This CDR3 region has 14 residues. The CDR3 DNA is TGTGCCAGCACCGACAGGGGGACCGGGGATACGCAGTATTTT. This translates into CASTDRGTGDTQYF.

The rearrangement links TRBV11-2 to TRBJ2-5; no reliable D call. V lost 1 base to trimming and J lost 5 bases, with 14 bases between them. Germline V gene sequence: CDR1 SGHAT, CDR2 FQNNGV. This CDR3 comprises 15 residues. In DNA, the CDR3 is TGTGCCAGCAGCTTAGCCCCCGACCCCGGGGAGACCCAGTACTTC. Protein sequence: CASSLAPDPGETQYF.

This clonotype was seen a handful of times. The chain has TRBV4-1 and TRBJ1-1; the D gene is possibly TRBD1 (6 bases). There are 17 residues in the CDR3. The V gene's germline CDR1 is MGHRA and CDR2 YSYEKL. V lost 2 bases and J lost 0, with 16 bases in between. The CDR3 sequence: CASSQTFRQAMNTEAFF. In nucleotides, the CDR3 is TGCGCCAGCAGCCAAACTTTTAGACAGGCCATGAACACTGAAGCTTTCTTT.

This clonotype came up many times. The chain joins TRBV7-2 to TRBJ1-6; TRBD1 matches at 7 bases. Looked up from germline, CDR1 is SGHTA and CDR2 is FQGNSA. CDR3 length: 16 residues. V lost 6 bases to trimming and J lost 8 bases; unmatched junction nucleotides: 13. CDR3 protein: CASRTLGDSVYSPLHF. CDR3 bases: TGTGCCAGCAGGACCCTCGGGGACAGCGTTTATTCACCCCTCCACTTT.

The sample holds a few counts of this clonotype. The genes are TRBV20-1 and TRBJ2-5, with 8 bases lining up with TRBD2. Germline V gene data show CDR1 as DFQATT and CDR2 as SNEGSKA (reference sequence). Trimming at V came to 4 bases and at J to 2 bases, leaving 9 bases not matched to a gene. The CDR3 runs 15 residues. The CDR3 DNA sequence: TGCAGTGCTATTGAGAGCGGGAGTGGGCAAGAGACCCAGTACTTC. It specifies CSAIESGSGQETQYF.

The J gene is TRBJ2-1, the V gene TRBV12-3 or TRBV12-4, with D tentatively TRBD1 (5 bases). V was trimmed by 1 base and J by 7 bases, leaving 14 bases between them. The length of the CDR3 is 15 residues. CDR3 in DNA: TGTGCCAGCAGTTTAGGACGACAGTCTCGGAATGAGCAGTTCTTC. Residues: CASSLGRQSRNEQFF.

Notes on this clonotype: One junction end does not reproduce the germline sequence, and a read error may be involved. This chain links TRBV29-1 with TRBJ1-2, with D hard to call. Germline CDR1 SQVTM, CDR2 ANQGSEA. This CDR3 is 12 amino acids long. Here the CDR3 reads CNVAQTNYGYTF. CDR3 nucleotides: TGCAACGTTGCACAGACTAACTATGGCTACACCTTC.

The CDR3 region is CSARQSQNTEAFF. In nucleotides, the CDR3 is TGCAGCGCTAGACAGAGCCAGAACACTGAAGCTTTCTTT. This chain joins TRBV29-1 and TRBJ1-1, with D possibly TRBD1 on 5 matching bases. V lost 7 bases to trimming and J lost 1 base, with 13 bases between them. Germline lookup yields CDR1 SQVTM and CDR2 ANQGSEA. This CDR3 has 13 residues.

This clonotype came up a few times. The rearrangement joins TRBV7-9 to TRBJ2-1; D is ambiguous. V lost 1 base and J lost 8, with 15 bases in between. This CDR3 has 15 amino acids. The germline CDR1 and CDR2 sequences are SEHNR and FQNEAQ (reference sequence). CDR3 loop: CASSLDLSSADEQFF. CDR3 coding DNA: TGTGCCAGCAGCTTAGATCTCTCCTCAGCTGATGAGCAGTTCTTC.

This clonotype was observed at least ten times. V is TRBV7-2 and J is TRBJ2-1; weak D call: TRBD2 (5 bases). V was cut by 3 bases and J by 8 bases, with 11 bases left in between. The CDR3 covers 13 residues. Per the germline V gene, CDR1 is SGHTA and CDR2 is FQGNSA. DNA for the CDR3: TGTGCCAGCAGCTTGGCGTCGGGGTATGAGCAGTTCTTC. It encodes CASSLASGYEQFF.

This clonotype was seen a few times. The V and J genes are TRBV20-1 and TRBJ2-7; D gene ambiguous. The germline V and J ends were trimmed by 3 bases and 0 bases, with 12 bases remaining between them. Germline V gene data show CDR1 as DFQATT and CDR2 as SNEGSKA (reference sequence). This CDR3 spans 14 amino acids. The CDR3 spells CSARVQYGSYEQYF. CDR3 nucleotide sequence: TGCAGTGCTAGGGTACAATACGGCTCCTACGAGCAGTACTTC.

Concerning this clonotype itself: A read error may account for a junction end that differs from germline. The chain recombines TRBV3-1 with TRBJ2-4; D is unresolved. The DNA end is a closer match to TRBJ2-5, so the J assignment may be wrong. This CDR3 spans 16 amino acids. Per germline, CDR1 LGHDT and CDR2 YNNKEL (reference sequence). CDR3 in amino acids: CASSQDDGHKQGTQYF. As DNA, the CDR3 is TGTGCCAGCAGCCAAGATGACGGCCATAAACAAGGGACCCAGTACTTC.

This clonotype was recorded a few times. In nucleotides, the CDR3 is TGCAGCGTTGAAGATCTAGGACTAGCGGGGTTCCAAGAGACCCAGTACTTC. Translation gives CSVEDLGLAGFQETQYF. The chain has TRBV29-1 and TRBJ2-5; 12 positions match TRBD2. Germline V gene data show CDR1 as SQVTM and CDR2 as ANQGSEA. This CDR3 region has 17 residues. With V trimmed by 0 bases and J by 1 base, 6 bases remained unmatched.

The V call is TRBV29-1, the J call TRBJ2-1; D remains unclear. The end of the DNA is better explained by TRBJ2-7, so the J call may be wrong. Germline V CDR1 and CDR2: SQVTM, ANQGSEA. This CDR3 is built from 13 residues. The CDR3 nucleotides read TGCAGCGTTATTCCGATACCCTACAATGAGCAGTACTTC. Protein sequence: CSVIPIPYNEQYF.

This clonotype was counted only a few times. J is TRBJ2-1 and V is TRBV10-3; TRBD1 agrees at 8 bases. Germline trimming cut 2 bases from V and 8 bases from J; bases unmatched to any gene: 11. This CDR3 has 16 amino acids. The germline CDR1 and CDR2 sequences are ENHRY and SYGVKD. The CDR3 nucleotides are TGTGCCATCAGTGAGAGTGGGCAGGGGGCGCGAGATGAGCAGTTCTTC. It yields the protein CAISESGQGARDEQFF.

V usage is TRBV3-1 and J usage is TRBJ2-7, with a tentative D call TRBD1 (6 bases). Germline-derived CDR1 and CDR2 are LGHDT and YNNKEL (reference sequence). The V end was cut by 1 base, the J end by 2 bases, with 12 bases between. The CDR3 is 15 amino acids. In nucleotides, the CDR3 is TGTGCCAGCAGCCAAGGACATAGGACAGCCTACGAGCAGTACTTC. It codes for CASSQGHRTAYEQYF.

This clonotype was seen many times. V gene TRBV12-3 or TRBV12-4 combines with J gene TRBJ2-6, with TRBD1 matching 8 bases. The CDR3 is 16 residues long. The V segment lost 6 bases and the J segment 0 bases; nucleotides outside the gene matches: 4. The CDR3 nucleotides read TGTGCCAGCAGCGACAGGGGAAGCTCTGGGGCCAACGTCCTGACTTTC. Its protein product is CASSDRGSSGANVLTF.

This clonotype was seen a handful of times. The genes are TRBV28 and TRBJ2-6; D remains ambiguous. V shed 7 bases and J shed 0 bases, with 10 bases lying between them. The CDR3 length is 15 residues. The germline CDR1 and CDR2 sequences are MDHEN and SYDVKM. The CDR3 nucleotides read TGTGCCAGCAAGAGACCGGCCTCTGGGGCCAACGTCCTGACTTTC. This translates into CASKRPASGANVLTF.

In regard to this clonotype: Possible read error: a much larger clone is one base away. The chain links TRBV6-6 to TRBJ1-2, with a weak D call TRBD1 (6 bases). Between the trimmed V and J ends, which lost 6 bases and 4 bases, there was a span of 12 bases. The CDR3 runs 13 residues. Germline CDR1 is MNHNY and CDR2 is SVGAGI (reference sequence). The CDR3 sequence: CASRENRAYGYTF. CDR3 in DNA: TGTGCCAGCAGGGAGAACAGGGCCTATGGCTACACCTTC.

The rearrangement links TRBV19 to TRBJ2-1; D unresolved. With 5 bases removed from V and 10 bases from J, the gap between germline ends came to 12 bases. The germline V gene has CDR1 LNHDA and CDR2 SQIVND (reference sequence). The CDR3 loop spans 12 amino acids. CDR3 in amino acids: CASSGPVEEQFF. The CDR3 DNA reads TGTGCCAGTAGTGGGCCAGTGGAGGAGCAGTTCTTC.

This clonotype was observed a handful of times. V usage is TRBV20-1 and J usage is TRBJ2-7; a possible D gene is TRBD2 (7 bases). The CDR3 is 14 amino acids. Germline assignment: CDR1 DFQATT and CDR2 SNEGSKA (reference sequence). The ends were cut back, 4 bases at V and 2 bases at J, with 15 bases in the middle. The CDR3 DNA is TGCAGTGCTATTAGGGGGGGCCGCACCTACGAGCAGTACTTC. It translates to CSAIRGGRTYEQYF.